This T cell receptor beta chain originates from a study of T cell repertoires in cytomegalovirus infection. Study-level information: Recently identified HLA-C-restricted CMV epitopes and well-studied HLA-B-restricted CMV epitopes were used by the study. Both CMV infection and a matching HLA type were indicated by public TCR beta signatures.

Study-wide findings and caveats: Dominating the ex vivo response were HLA-C-restricted CMV-specific TCR beta clonotypes. Totalled public TCR beta family frequency picked out people who carried CMV plus the relevant HLA.

The germline V gene encodes CDR1 DFQATT and CDR2 SNEGSKA (reference sequence). The length of the CDR3 is 14 residues. The V and J ends lost 6 bases and 10 bases, in that order; junction bases with no gene match: 11. TCRdb re-analysed the reads in MiXCR, keeping a single row per CDR3 protein. The sample has around 710,000 distinct CDR3 sequences, just under 30% seen once. As for this clonotype: As yet, its antigen is unknown.

The source of this sequence is a human donor in good health (CMV status not recorded). Some clones in this sample may be carry-over from other donors' samples. The sample consisted of cultured CD8+ T cells from PBMCs, taken from culture after CMV antigen stimulation. This chain uses TRBV20-1 with TRBJ1-4, with 10 bases lining up with TRBD1. In DNA form, the CDR3 reads TGCAGTGCAGCTCCGGGACAGGGGATGGTAAAACTGTTTTTT. Translating gives CSAAPGQGMVKLFF.